These 14 T cell receptor beta chains came from one sample sequenced in a study of blood T cell repertoires in COVID-19. Generated by immunoSEQ multiplex PCR, the TCRdb table keeps only in-frame clones and is missing some. The data hold approximately 140,000 clones, with around 87% observed a single time. The sequenced sample consisted of PBMCs or T cells enriched from blood (not recorded which). The source is a woman between 25 and 40 years old with acute COVID-19.

This clone was seen only a few times. The V call is TRBV30, the J call TRBJ1-6; no clear D gene. Trimming removed 1 base at V and 0 bases at J, with 10 bases between. Germline V gene data show CDR1 as GTSNPN and CDR2 as SVGIG (reference sequence). The CDR3 spans 16 residues. This chain's CDR3 is CAWSEEADSYNSPLHF. CDR3 bases: TGTGCCTGGAGTGAAGAGGCCGACTCCTATAATTCACCCCTCCACTTT.

The chain links TRBV10-3 to TRBJ2-1; TRBD2 agrees at 11 bases. The J segment lost 7 bases and the V segment lost 3 bases, leaving 5 bases of the junction unmatched. This CDR3 contains 15 residues. Germline V lookup: CDR1 ENHRY, CDR2 SYGVKD. CDR3 sequence: CAISDLAGGGNEQFF. The CDR3 DNA follows: TGTGCCATCAGTGACCTAGCGGGAGGAGGGAATGAGCAGTTCTTC.

The CDR3 DNA sequence: TGTGCCAGCAGCGTATCTATTGCCGGAGACACTGAAGCTTTCTTT. Protein: CASSVSIAGDTEAFF. This chain links TRBV9 with TRBJ1-1; D gene unclear. V was pared by 1 base and J by 3 bases, with 13 bases between. The germline gives CDR1 SGDLS, CDR2 YYNGEE. This CDR3 has 15 amino acids.

This clone was seen more than once but under ten times. Here the CDR3 DNA reads TGTGCCAGTAGTCCGGGACAGGGGAACTATGGCTACACCTTC. It codes for CASSPGQGNYGYTF. This chain joins TRBV19 and TRBJ1-2; 10 positions agree with TRBD1. V trimming: 5 bases; J trimming: 2 bases; junction bases outside the gene matches: 2. Germline CDR1 reads LNHDA; CDR2 reads SQIVND (reference sequence). This CDR3 has 14 amino acids.

The chain is built from TRBV28 and TRBJ2-3; 9 bases agree with TRBD1. The CDR3 length is 15 residues. After removal of 5 bases from V and 8 bases from J, the junction contained 11 bases not matched to a gene. Per germline, CDR1 MDHEN and CDR2 SYDVKM. CDR3 region: CASSLTGTGSVTQYF. DNA for the CDR3: TGTGCCAGCAGTCTAACCGGGACAGGGTCAGTTACGCAGTATTTT.

The gene calls are TRBV4-2 and TRBJ1-3; TRBD1 is a possible D gene (5 bases). Germline CDR1 reads LGHNA; CDR2 reads YNFKEQ. Deletions cut 0 bases from V and 4 bases from J, with 13 bases between. The CDR3 spans 16 residues. CDR3 amino acids: CASSQEPQGSGNTIYF. The CDR3, as DNA: TGTGCCAGCAGCCAAGAGCCTCAGGGATCGGGAAACACCATATATTTT.

The J gene is TRBJ2-2, the V gene TRBV4-2; the D is unclear. V was shortened by 5 bases and J by 0 bases, with 10 bases between the two germline ends. Germline CDR1 is LGHNA and CDR2 is YNFKEQ. The CDR3 contains 15 residues. The CDR3 region is CASSSFTANTGELFF. The CDR3 region has the DNA TGTGCCAGCAGCTCGTTCACGGCGAACACCGGGGAGCTGTTTTTT.

The chain combines TRBV11-2 with TRBJ1-2; tentative D call: TRBD1 (5 bases). The CDR3 has 15 residues. Trimming took off 5 bases at V and 5 bases at J, with 18 bases between the two ends. Germline assignment: CDR1 SGHAT and CDR2 FQNNGV. Here the CDR3 DNA reads TGTGCCAGCAGCACCATAGGGGCCAGCGGGTATGGCTACACCTTC. Encoded protein: CASSTIGASGYGYTF.

This clone has just a few counts. The chain links TRBV9 to TRBJ1-4, with 7 positions matching TRBD1. The CDR3 runs to 14 residues. The J segment lost 4 bases and the V segment lost 5 bases, leaving 5 bases of the junction unmatched. Germline V lookup: CDR1 SGDLS, CDR2 YYNGEE. CDR3 sequence reads: CASSPGQYNEKLFF. The CDR3 DNA reads as TGTGCCAGCAGTCCGGGACAGTATAATGAAAAACTGTTTTTT. The full variable domain, with the rest looked up from reference TRBV9 and TRBJ1-4, is DSGVTQTPKHLITATGQRVTLRCSPRSGDLSVYWYQQSLDQGLQFLIQYYNGEERAKGNILERFSAQQFPDLHSELNLSSLELGDSALYFCASSPGQYNEKLFFGSGTQLSVL.

J is TRBJ1-1 and V is TRBV7-3; 9 positions match TRBD1. V gave up 7 bases and J gave up 9 bases; unmatched junction bases: 9. Germline CDR1 SGHTA, CDR2 FQGTGA. This CDR3 comprises 13 residues. The CDR3 is CASTLPGTGKAFF. In DNA form, the CDR3 reads TGTGCCAGCACCTTGCCTGGGACAGGGAAAGCTTTCTTT.

The J gene is TRBJ1-2, the V gene TRBV27, with 9 bases aligning to TRBD1. V gave up 3 bases and J gave up 4 bases; unmatched junction bases: 12. The germline CDR1 and CDR2 sequences are MNHEY and SMNVEV (reference sequence). The CDR3 spans 17 residues. The CDR3 region has the DNA TGTGCCAGCAGTTTTAGGACAGGGGCTGCCAATTTCTATGGCTACACCTTC. Translation gives CASSFRTGAANFYGYTF.

This chain links TRBV18 with TRBJ1-1; TRBD1 aligns across 8 bases. The length of the CDR3 is 15 residues. With V trimmed by 2 bases and J by 3 bases, 5 bases remained unmatched. Germline V gene data show CDR1 as KGHSH and CDR2 as LQKENI. The chain's CDR3 is CASSPTQGADTEAFF. DNA for the CDR3: TGTGCCAGCTCACCAACCCAGGGGGCGGACACTGAAGCTTTCTTT.

CDR3 protein: CASSFNPSRQGRNSPLHF. The CDR3 bases are TGTGCCAGCAGCTTTAATCCCTCCCGACAGGGTAGGAATTCACCCCTCCACTTT. The rearrangement joins TRBV13 to TRBJ1-6; TRBD1 matches 7 bases. Germline CDR1 reads PRHDT; CDR2 reads FYEKMQ (reference sequence). With V trimmed by 3 bases and J by 7 bases, 15 bases remained unmatched. The CDR3 is 18 amino acids.

The genes are TRBV7-9 and TRBJ1-2; TRBD1 is a possible D gene (6 bases). This CDR3 has 15 amino acids. V lost 5 bases and J 6 bases, leaving 19 bases between the germline ends. The germline gives CDR1 SEHNR, CDR2 FQNEAQ (reference sequence). CDR3 region: CASSRTGYGPNGYTF. In DNA form, the CDR3 reads TGTGCCAGCAGCCGTACAGGGTACGGGCCAAATGGCTACACCTTC.